One sample yielded the 26 T cell receptor beta chains listed below, sequenced in a study of shared clonotypes between healthy human individuals (dated by TCRdb to about 2020). CD8 naive samples were obtained by positive selection for CCR7 among CD45RO-negative cells, yielding a CD45RA+CCR7+ population from which TemRA cells were excluded. The method was the immunoSEQ multiplex PCR assay. TCRdb re-hosts the immuneACCESS table, in-frame sequences only. Its copies lack some clones; in the studies checked, an unresolved V gene accounts for under half of them, and the cause for the rest is not known. The sample table records some 2.1 million clones; about 95% of these occur just once. Jointly, the top ten make up 0.9% to 1.4% of the sample. Sample: naive CD8+ T cells sorted from blood. In the paper's terms, the cell subset or site label means: CD45RA+CCR7+. Source of these receptors: a man aged 18 to 29 in good health.

The rearrangement links TRBV28 to TRBJ1-5, with 8 bases that match TRBD1. The CDR3 covers 15 residues. Germline CDR1 is MDHEN and CDR2 is SYDVKM. V gave up 4 bases and J gave up 6 bases; unmatched junction bases: 8. CDR3 nucleotide sequence: TGTGCCAGCAGTTCCGCCACAGGGGGTTCTCAGCCCCAGCATTTT. Residues: CASSSATGGSQPQHF.

On this clone itself: Other DNA sequences in the sample encode the same CDR3. The rearrangement uses TRBV9 and TRBJ2-3; D not certain. Trimming took 0 bases from V and 6 from J, leaving 5 bases between them. Germline assignment: CDR1 SGDLS and CDR2 YYNGEE. CDR3 length equals 12 residues. This CDR3 is CASSVDSDTQYF. The CDR3, as DNA: TGTGCCAGCAGCGTAGATTCCGATACGCAGTATTTT.

The chain joins TRBV11-2 to TRBJ2-7, with 7 bases that match TRBD1. Trimming at V came to 3 bases and at J to 0 bases, leaving 5 bases not matched to a gene. The CDR3 consists of 15 residues. CDR1 SGHAT and CDR2 FQNNGV come from the germline V gene. CDR3 nucleotides: TGTGCCAGCAGCTTCCAACAGGGGACCTCCTACGAGCAGTACTTC. Its protein is CASSFQQGTSYEQYF.

This sequence joins TRBV2 and TRBJ1-5; 7 bases are shared with TRBD1. V gave up 9 bases and J gave up 4 bases; unmatched junction bases: 15. The CDR3 spans 16 residues. The V gene's germline CDR1 is SNHLY and CDR2 FYNNEI. DNA of the CDR3: TGTGCCAGTACCATCAGTAGAGGGGGCGTGAATCAGCCCCAGCATTTT. Residues: CASTISRGGVNQPQHF.

This sequence joins TRBV15 and TRBJ2-5; possibly TRBD1 or TRBD2 for D (7 bases each). The CDR3 is 18 residues long. CDR1 and CDR2 from the germline V gene are LNHNV and YYDKDF (reference sequence). V lost 0 bases and J 4 bases, leaving 21 bases between the germline ends. The CDR3 nucleotides are TGTGCCACCAGCAGAGATGATTTCAGGGGGGGTTTTGCAGAGACCCAGTACTTC. Protein product: CATSRDDFRGGFAETQYF.

This clone was detected only once. The chain uses TRBV29-1 and TRBJ2-3, with 12 bases matching TRBD2. Germline V gene lookup returns CDR1 SQVTM and CDR2 ANQGSEA. The CDR3 spans 17 residues. The V gene end was trimmed by 1 base and the J gene end by 6 bases; junction bases not matched to a gene: 11. The CDR3 bases are TGCAGCGTTGAAGGAAAGTCTAGCGGGAGGGCTGTGGATACGCAGTATTTT. Protein sequence: CSVEGKSSGRAVDTQYF.

The CDR3 is CASSQDGTSYQPQHF. The CDR3 bases are TGCGCCAGCAGCCAAGATGGAACTTCCTATCAGCCCCAGCATTTT. This chain uses TRBV4-3 with TRBJ1-5, with D unclear. CDR1 and CDR2 from the germline V gene are LGHNA and YSLEER. The V end was cut by 0 bases, the J end by 5 bases, with 11 bases between. This CDR3 is built from 15 residues.

The chain is built from TRBV15 and TRBJ1-2; no clear D gene. From germline, CDR1 is LNHNV and CDR2 YYDKDF (reference sequence). V lost 0 bases and J 8 bases, leaving 13 bases between the germline ends. The CDR3 has 14 amino acids. CDR3 sequence: CATSRDKASLGYTF. CDR3 coding DNA: TGTGCCACCAGCAGAGATAAGGCCAGTCTAGGCTACACCTTC.

The chain carries TRBV5-6 and TRBJ2-7; 7 bases are a match to TRBD1. Germline V CDR1 and CDR2: SGHDT, YYEEEE. With 3 bases clipped from V and 0 bases from J, the junction kept 9 bases outside the gene matches. The CDR3 has 16 residues. CDR3 residues: CASSSIGDSPSYEQYF. The CDR3 region has the DNA TGTGCCAGCAGCTCAATAGGGGACAGTCCCTCCTACGAGCAGTACTTC. Looking up the rest from reference TRBV5-6 and TRBJ2-7 gives the full variable domain: DAGVTQSPTHLIKTRGQQVTLRCSPKSGHDTVSWYQQALGQGPQFIFQYYEEEERQRGNFPDRFSGHQFPNYSSELNVNALLLGDSALYLCASSSIGDSPSYEQYFGPGTRLTVT.

This chain uses TRBV5-8 with TRBJ2-3, with TRBD2 matching over 11 bases. The CDR3 is 15 residues long. V lost 1 base and J lost 4; bases outside the gene matches: 2. In germline, CDR1 is SGHTS, CDR2 YDEGEE. The CDR3 DNA sequence: TGTGCCAGCAGCTTGCTAGCGGGGGGATCAGATACGCAGTATTTT. Protein sequence: CASSLLAGGSDTQYF.

The chain carries TRBV6-1 and TRBJ2-7, with D perhaps given as TRBD1 or TRBD2 (5 bases each). V shed 6 bases and J shed 7 bases, with 16 bases lying between them. Per germline, CDR1 MNHNS and CDR2 SASEGT. The CDR3 runs to 13 residues. The CDR3 DNA reads as TGTGCCAGCAGCCTGATTGGGACGGGGGAGCAGTACTTC. Translation: CASSLIGTGEQYF.

As regards this clone: The sample has other DNA sequences that encode this CDR3 too. The chain employs TRBV9 and TRBJ2-3, with 9 bases aligning to TRBD2. Germline-derived CDR1 and CDR2 are SGDLS and YYNGEE. J lost 6 bases, V lost 0 bases, and 8 bases had no gene match. The CDR3 loop spans 16 amino acids. The CDR3 sequence is CASSVVAGGPSDTQYF. In nucleotides, the CDR3 is TGTGCCAGCAGCGTAGTTGCGGGAGGGCCCTCTGATACGCAGTATTTT.

V is TRBV28 and J is TRBJ2-7, with unresolved D. Germline V lookup: CDR1 MDHEN, CDR2 SYDVKM. There are 15 residues in the CDR3. Deletions cut 3 bases from V and 4 bases from J, with 16 bases between. CDR3 region: CASSLVRSEGYEQYF. CDR3 coding DNA: TGTGCCAGCAGTTTGGTCCGGAGTGAAGGGTACGAGCAGTACTTC.

The genes are TRBV4-1 and TRBJ1-1; 9 positions match TRBD1. The CDR3 is 16 amino acids. CDR1 and CDR2 (germline): MGHRA, YSYEKL. J gave up 5 bases and V 0 bases, and 7 bases lay outside the gene matches. In DNA form, the CDR3 reads TGCGCCAGCAGCCAAGATACTGGGACAGGGCGGACTGAAGCTTTCTTT. This codes for CASSQDTGTGRTEAFF.

The chain has TRBV6-5 and TRBJ2-1; no definite D call. This CDR3 is 15 amino acids long. V lost 0 bases, J lost 6 bases, and 12 bases lay in between. CDR1 and CDR2 from the germline V gene are MNHEY and SVGAGI. This chain's CDR3 is CASSYSGPKPNEQFF. CDR3 coding DNA: TGTGCCAGCAGTTACTCAGGCCCAAAGCCCAATGAGCAGTTCTTC.

A single count supports this clone. This chain links TRBV27 with TRBJ2-1; 14 bases line up with TRBD2. The CDR3 extends over 14 amino acids. CDR1 MNHEY and CDR2 SMNVEV come from the germline V gene (reference sequence). With 4 bases clipped from V and 12 bases from J, the junction kept 5 bases outside the gene matches. This chain's CDR3 is CASSSFGLAGGQFF. The CDR3 DNA reads TGTGCCAGCAGTTCCTTCGGACTAGCGGGAGGGCAGTTCTTC.

The V and J genes are TRBV30 and TRBJ1-1; D uncertain. CDR1 and CDR2 from the germline V gene are GTSNPN and SVGIG (reference sequence). Trimming took 4 bases from V and 0 from J, leaving 6 bases between them. This CDR3 has 12 residues. This CDR3 reads CAWNWLNTEAFF. In DNA, the CDR3 is TGTGCCTGGAACTGGTTGAACACTGAAGCTTTCTTT.

The chain couples TRBV6-1 to TRBJ1-5; the match to TRBD1 covers 7 bases. From germline, CDR1 is MNHNS and CDR2 SASEGT. Losses at the gene ends were 7 bases for V and 6 bases for J; bases not matched to a gene: 9. CDR3 size: 14 residues. The CDR3 loop is CASNSGQDAQPQHF. CDR3 DNA sequence: TGTGCCAGCAACTCCGGACAGGATGCTCAGCCCCAGCATTTT.

The chain couples TRBV5-5 to TRBJ1-2; possible D gene TRBD1, 5 bases. Germline lookup yields CDR1 SGHKS and CDR2 YYEKEE (reference sequence). V lost 0 bases, J lost 4 bases, and 19 bases lay in between. The CDR3 loop spans 17 amino acids. The DNA of the CDR3 is TGTGCCAGCAGCTTGGCCCCGTTAGGGGACCCTAGCTATGGCTACACCTTC. Translation: CASSLAPLGDPSYGYTF. The entire variable domain, with the rest obtained from reference TRBV5-5 and TRBJ1-2, is as follows: DAGVTQSPTHLIKTRGQQVTLRCSPISGHKSVSWYQQVLGQGPQFIFQYYEKEERGRGNFPDRFSARQFPNYSSELNVNALLLGDSALYLCASSLAPLGDPSYGYTFGSGTRLTVV.

This sequence joins TRBV7-6 and TRBJ2-7, with 12 positions matching TRBD2. Trimming took 5 bases from V and 5 from J; bases not matched to a gene: 10. The CDR3 totals 16 residues. The germline V gene has CDR1 SGHVS and CDR2 FNYEAQ. CDR3 in DNA: TGTGCCAGCAGCACCCTGACTAGCGGGAGTACCGACGAGCAGTACTTC. Residues: CASSTLTSGSTDEQYF.

The chain uses TRBV27 and TRBJ2-1, with a weak D call TRBD2 (5 bases). The germline CDR1 and CDR2 sequences are MNHEY and SMNVEV (reference sequence). The CDR3 covers 16 residues. With 5 bases removed from V and 3 bases from J, the gap between germline ends came to 17 bases. CDR3 nucleotides: TGTGCCAGCAGTCAGGACTGGGGTTGGGTCTACAATGAGCAGTTCTTC. Amino acid sequence: CASSQDWGWVYNEQFF.

The chain combines TRBV7-8 with TRBJ2-7; D might be TRBD1 or TRBD2, each matching 7 bases. The CDR3 runs 18 residues. CDR1 and CDR2 from the germline V gene are SGHVS and FQNEAQ. Trimming left V 1 base short and J 4 bases short, with 23 bases between. The CDR3 DNA reads as TGTGCCAGCAGCTTAGGGCTGGGAGGGGGCCCCAAGTCTTACGAGCAGTACTTC. Translating gives CASSLGLGGGPKSYEQYF.

This chain uses TRBV6-6 with TRBJ2-7; the D is unclear. This CDR3 is 13 amino acids long. Germline CDR1 MNHNY, CDR2 SVGAGI (reference sequence). The V and J ends lost 2 bases and 0 bases respectively, with 5 bases between them. CDR3 coding DNA: TGTGCCAGCAGTTACGGCCACTCCTACGAGCAGTACTTC. Translation: CASSYGHSYEQYF.

This chain uses TRBV13 with TRBJ2-7; tentatively, D is TRBD2 (7 bases). CDR1 is PRHDT, CDR2 FYEKMQ, per germline (reference sequence). CDR3 length: 14 amino acids. V lost 10 bases to trimming and J lost 2 bases, with 18 bases between them. CDR3 DNA sequence: TGTGCCACATCAATTAGGGGGGGACCCTACGAGCAGTACTTC. Its protein product is CATSIRGGPYEQYF.

This rearrangement joins TRBV6-5 to TRBJ2-7, with TRBD1 as a possible D gene (6 bases). CDR3 length: 13 amino acids. With 4 bases removed from V and 4 bases from J, the gap between germline ends came to 11 bases. Germline V lookup: CDR1 MNHEY, CDR2 SVGAGI. The CDR3 spells CASSLATGYEQYF. In DNA form, the CDR3 reads TGTGCCAGCAGTTTAGCAACAGGGTACGAGCAGTACTTC.

Points on this clone: The same CDR3 also results from other DNA sequences found in this sample. The chain joins TRBV9 to TRBJ2-5; D perhaps matches TRBD1 (5 bases). Trimming removed 0 bases at V and 0 bases at J, with 6 bases between. Germline V gene sequence: CDR1 SGDLS, CDR2 YYNGEE. The CDR3 length is 14 residues. The CDR3 reads CASSVGQYQETQYF. In nucleotides, the CDR3 is TGTGCCAGCAGCGTAGGACAGTACCAAGAGACCCAGTACTTC.